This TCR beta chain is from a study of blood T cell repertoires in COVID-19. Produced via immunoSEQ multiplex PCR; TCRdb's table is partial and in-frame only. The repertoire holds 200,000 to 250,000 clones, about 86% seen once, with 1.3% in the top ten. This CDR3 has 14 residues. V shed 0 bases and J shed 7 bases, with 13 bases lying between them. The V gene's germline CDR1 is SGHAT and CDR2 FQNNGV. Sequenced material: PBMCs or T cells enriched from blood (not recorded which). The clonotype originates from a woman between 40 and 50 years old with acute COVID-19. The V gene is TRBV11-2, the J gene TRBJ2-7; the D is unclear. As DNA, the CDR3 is TGTGCCAGCAGCTTAGATCGTCAACCCAGAGAGCAGTACTTC. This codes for CASSLDRQPREQYF.